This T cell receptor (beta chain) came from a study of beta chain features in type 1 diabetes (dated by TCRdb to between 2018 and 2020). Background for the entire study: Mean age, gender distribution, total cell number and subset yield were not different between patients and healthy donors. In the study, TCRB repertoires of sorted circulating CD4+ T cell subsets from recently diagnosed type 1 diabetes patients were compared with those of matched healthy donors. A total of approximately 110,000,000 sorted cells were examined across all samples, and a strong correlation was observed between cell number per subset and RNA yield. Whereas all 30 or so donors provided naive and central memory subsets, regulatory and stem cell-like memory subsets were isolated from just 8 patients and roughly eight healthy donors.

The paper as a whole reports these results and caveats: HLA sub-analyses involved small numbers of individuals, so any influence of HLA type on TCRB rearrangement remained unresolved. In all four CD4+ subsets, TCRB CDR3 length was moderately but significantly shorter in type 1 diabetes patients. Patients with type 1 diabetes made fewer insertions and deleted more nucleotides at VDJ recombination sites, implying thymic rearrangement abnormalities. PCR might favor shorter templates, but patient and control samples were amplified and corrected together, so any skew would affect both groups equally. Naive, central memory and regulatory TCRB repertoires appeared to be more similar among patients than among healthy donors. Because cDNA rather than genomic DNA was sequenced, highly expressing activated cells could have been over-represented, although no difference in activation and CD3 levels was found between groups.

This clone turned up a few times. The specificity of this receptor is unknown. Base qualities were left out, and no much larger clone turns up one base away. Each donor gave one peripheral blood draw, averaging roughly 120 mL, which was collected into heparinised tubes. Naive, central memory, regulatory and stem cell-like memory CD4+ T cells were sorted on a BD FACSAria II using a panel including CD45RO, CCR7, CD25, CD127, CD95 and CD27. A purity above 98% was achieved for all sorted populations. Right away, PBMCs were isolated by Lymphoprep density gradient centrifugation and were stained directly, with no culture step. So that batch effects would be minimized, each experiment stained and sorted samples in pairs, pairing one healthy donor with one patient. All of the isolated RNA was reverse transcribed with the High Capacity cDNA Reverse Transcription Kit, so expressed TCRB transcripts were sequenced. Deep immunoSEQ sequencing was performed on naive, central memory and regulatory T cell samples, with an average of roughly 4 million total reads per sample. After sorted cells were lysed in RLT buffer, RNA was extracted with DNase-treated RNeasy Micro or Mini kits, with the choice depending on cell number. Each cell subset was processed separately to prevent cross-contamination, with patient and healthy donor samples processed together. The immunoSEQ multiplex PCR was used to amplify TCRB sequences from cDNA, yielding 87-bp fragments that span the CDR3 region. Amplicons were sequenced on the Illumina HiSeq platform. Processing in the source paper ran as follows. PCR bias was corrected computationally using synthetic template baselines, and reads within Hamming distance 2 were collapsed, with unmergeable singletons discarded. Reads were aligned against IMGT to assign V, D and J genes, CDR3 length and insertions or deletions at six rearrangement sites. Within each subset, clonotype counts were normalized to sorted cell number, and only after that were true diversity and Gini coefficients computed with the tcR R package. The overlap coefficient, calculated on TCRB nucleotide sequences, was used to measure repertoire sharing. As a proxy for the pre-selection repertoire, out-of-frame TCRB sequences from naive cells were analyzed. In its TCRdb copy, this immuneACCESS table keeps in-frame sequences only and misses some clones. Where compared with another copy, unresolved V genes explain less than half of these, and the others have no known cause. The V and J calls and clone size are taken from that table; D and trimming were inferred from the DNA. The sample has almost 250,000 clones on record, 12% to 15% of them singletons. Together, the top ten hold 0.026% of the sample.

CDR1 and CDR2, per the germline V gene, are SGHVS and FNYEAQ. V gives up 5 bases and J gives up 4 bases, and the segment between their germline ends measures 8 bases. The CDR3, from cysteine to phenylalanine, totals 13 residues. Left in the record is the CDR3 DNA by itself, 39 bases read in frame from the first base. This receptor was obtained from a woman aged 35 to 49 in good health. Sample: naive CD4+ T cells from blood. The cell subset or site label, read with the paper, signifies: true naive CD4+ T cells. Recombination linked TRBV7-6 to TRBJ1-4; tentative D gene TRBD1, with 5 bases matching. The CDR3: CASSRGSNEKLFF. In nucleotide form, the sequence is TGTGCCAGCAGCCGGGGGAGTAATGAAAAACTGTTTTTT.